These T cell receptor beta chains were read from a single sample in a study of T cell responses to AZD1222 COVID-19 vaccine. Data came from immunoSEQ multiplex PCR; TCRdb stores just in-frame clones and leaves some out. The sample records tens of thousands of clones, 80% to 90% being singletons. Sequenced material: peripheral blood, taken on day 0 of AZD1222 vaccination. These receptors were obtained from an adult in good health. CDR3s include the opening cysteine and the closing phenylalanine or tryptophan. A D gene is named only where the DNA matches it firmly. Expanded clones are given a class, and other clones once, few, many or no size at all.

TGTGCCAGCAGCTCACACCACGGACAGGACAATCAGCCCCAGCATTTT | CASSSHHGQDNQPQHF | TRBV5-5 | TRBD1 | TRBJ1-5 | NA
TGCGCCAGCAGCTTGGGGCAGTCCACAGATACGCAGTATTTT | CASSLGQSTDTQYF | TRBV5-1 | NA | TRBJ2-3 | NA
TGTGCCAGCACTTGGACAGTGGGGGCCTCTTATGGCTACACCTTC | CASTWTVGASYGYTF | TRBV6-5 | NA | TRBJ1-2 | NA
TGCGCCAGCAGCTCAGGGACAGGGGAAGGAGAGACCCAGTACTTC | CASSSGTGEGETQYF | TRBV5-1 | TRBD1 | TRBJ2-5 | NA
TGTGCCAGCAGCTTATGGGGGAGTAGCACTGAAGCTTTCTTT | CASSLWGSSTEAFF | TRBV7-2 | NA | TRBJ1-1 | NA
TGTGCCTGGAGTGTACAGCCTGATCAGCCCCAGCATTTT | CAWSVQPDQPQHF | TRBV30 | NA | TRBJ1-5 | NA
TGCGCCAGCAGCCAAGATAACAGGGGCGATGAAAAACTGTTTTTT | CASSQDNRGDEKLFF | TRBV4-1 | TRBD1 | TRBJ1-4 | NA
TGTGCCAGCAGCCGGGCAGCCCTTAACTATGGCTACACCTTC | CASSRAALNYGYTF | TRBV3-1/TRBV3-2 | NA | TRBJ1-2 | NA
TGTGCCATCAGTGGGGGGGGACAGGGGAACTATGGCTACACCTTC | CAISGGGQGNYGYTF | TRBV10-3 | TRBD1 | TRBJ1-2 | NA
TGCGCCAGCAGCTTGGTCCCTCCTCACACCGGGGAGCTGTTTTTT | CASSLVPPHTGELFF | TRBV5-1 | NA | TRBJ2-2 | NA
TGTGCCCTACAGCGGGGGGCGCAAGAGACCCAGTACTTC | CALQRGAQETQYF | TRBV30 | TRBD2 | TRBJ2-5 | NA
TGTGCCAGCAGCTTACCCGGACGGACTAACTATGGCTACACCTTC | CASSLPGRTNYGYTF | TRBV11-2 | NA | TRBJ1-2 | NA
TGTGCCAGCAGCCTACGGGGGAACACTGAAGCTTTCTTT | CASSLRGNTEAFF | TRBV3-1/TRBV3-2 | NA | TRBJ1-1 | NA
TGTGCCAGCAGCCCCACTGGACAGGGGTACTCCTACGAGCAGTACTTC | CASSPTGQGYSYEQYF | TRBV3-1/TRBV3-2 | TRBD1 | TRBJ2-7 | NA
TGCGCCAGCAGCTTGGTAGCAGGGGTGGGCGAAAAACTGTTTTTT | CASSLVAGVGEKLFF | TRBV5-1 | NA | TRBJ1-4 | NA
TGTGCCAGCAGCCCAAGCCCGGGATTGCTGAACACTGAAGCTTTCTTT | CASSPSPGLLNTEAFF | TRBV7-2 | NA | TRBJ1-1 | NA
TGTGCCAGCAGTTTATTAGGGACAGGGGGTGAAAAACTGTTTTTT | CASSLLGTGGEKLFF | TRBV28 | TRBD1 | TRBJ1-4 | NA
TGTGCCAGCAGTGAGGGGCCCGGGACAGGGCTCGGGAACACTGAAGCTTTCTTT | CASSEGPGTGLGNTEAFF | TRBV6-1 | TRBD1 | TRBJ1-1 | once
TGTGCCAGCAGTGAACTTTTCAAGGGGGACACCATATATTTT | CASSELFKGDTIYF | TRBV2 | NA | TRBJ1-3 | NA
TGCGCCAGCAGCCAAGATGCGGGACGCAGGAACACTGAAGCTTTCTTT | CASSQDAGRRNTEAFF | TRBV4-1 | NA | TRBJ1-1 | NA